This T cell receptor (beta chain) was obtained from a study of CD8+ T cells in alopecia areata. For the study at large: Oral tofacitinib, 5 to 10 mg twice daily, was given in an open-label trial.

The V end was cut by 4 bases, the J end by 0 bases, with 12 bases between. Germline CDR1 MGHRA, CDR2 YSYEKL. CDR3 size: 16 residues. A word on this clone: Its antigen remains unknown.

Isolated RNA was reverse transcribed into cDNA used as the sequencing template. Sequencing was performed with immunoSEQ multiplex PCR; in TCRdb, only in-frame clones are kept and a portion is missing. The repertoire holds 190,000 or so clones, with 58% as singletons. Regarding the study as a whole: Tofacitinib delivered significant drops in scalp clonality and in expanded CD8+ clones among the top 100.

Treatment of the sample: oral pan-JAK inhibitor, 5-10 mg twice daily. The TCR comes from a human donor with alopecia areata. The J gene is TRBJ2-2, the V gene TRBV4-1; D call uncertain. The specimen was CD8+ T cells sorted from blood, collected at week 24, from a patient treated with tofacitinib. The DNA for the CDR3 is TGCGCCAGCAGCCTTTACCGGGCCCCGAACACCGGGGAGCTGTTTTTT. Encoded protein: CASSLYRAPNTGELFF.